This T cell receptor (beta chain) is from a study of T cells in Graves' hyperthyroidism and ophthalmopathy. Template material for amplifying TCR beta CDR3 regions consisted of RNA transcripts. The HTBI primer set served for first-round RT-PCR of the TCR CDR3. TCRdb re-derived calls from the multiplex PCR reads in MiXCR, one entry per CDR3 protein. The table lists roughly 280,000 distinct CDR3 sequences, over 15% of them singletons, with around 55% in the top ten. This clonotype came up many times. Per germline, CDR1 SNHLY and CDR2 FYNNEI. V was pared by 3 bases and J by 8 bases, with 13 bases between. This CDR3 region has 13 residues.

The source material was blood. The chain uses TRBV2 and TRBJ1-2; D not certain. The clonotype originates from an older woman with Graves' ophthalmopathy. DNA for the CDR3: TGTGCCAGCAGTGATACCCCCCGATGGGGCTACACCTTC. Amino acid sequence: CASSDTPRWGYTF. The whole variable domain, remainder taken from reference TRBV2 and TRBJ1-2, is EPEVTQTPSHQVTQMGQEVILRCVPISNHLYFYWYRQILGQKVEFLVSFYNNEISEKSEIFDDQFSVERPDGSNFTLKIRSTKLEDSAMYFCASSDTPRWGYTFGSGTRLTVV.